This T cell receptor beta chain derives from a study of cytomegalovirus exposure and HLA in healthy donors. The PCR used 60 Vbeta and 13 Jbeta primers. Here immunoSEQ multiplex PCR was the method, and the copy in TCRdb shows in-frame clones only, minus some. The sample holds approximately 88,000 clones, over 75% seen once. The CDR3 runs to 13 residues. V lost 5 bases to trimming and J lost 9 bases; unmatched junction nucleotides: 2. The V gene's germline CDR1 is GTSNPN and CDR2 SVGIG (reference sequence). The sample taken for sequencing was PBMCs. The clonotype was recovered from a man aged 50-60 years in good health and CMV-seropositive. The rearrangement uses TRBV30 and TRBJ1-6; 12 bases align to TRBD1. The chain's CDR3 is CAWGTGGRSPLHF. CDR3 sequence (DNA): TGTGCCTGGGGGACAGGGGGCCGTTCACCCCTCCACTTT.